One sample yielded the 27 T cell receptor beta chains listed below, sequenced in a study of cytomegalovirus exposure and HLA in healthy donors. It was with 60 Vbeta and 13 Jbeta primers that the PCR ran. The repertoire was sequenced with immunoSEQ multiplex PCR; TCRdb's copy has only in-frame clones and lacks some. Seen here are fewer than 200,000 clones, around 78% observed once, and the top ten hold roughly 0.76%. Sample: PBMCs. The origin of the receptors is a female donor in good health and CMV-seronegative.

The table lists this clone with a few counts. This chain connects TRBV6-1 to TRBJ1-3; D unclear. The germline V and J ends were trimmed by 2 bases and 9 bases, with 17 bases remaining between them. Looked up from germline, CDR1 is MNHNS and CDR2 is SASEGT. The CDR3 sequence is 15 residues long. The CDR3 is CASSERHRGWTTIYF. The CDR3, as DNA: TGTGCCAGCAGTGAAAGGCACAGAGGGTGGACCACCATATATTTT.

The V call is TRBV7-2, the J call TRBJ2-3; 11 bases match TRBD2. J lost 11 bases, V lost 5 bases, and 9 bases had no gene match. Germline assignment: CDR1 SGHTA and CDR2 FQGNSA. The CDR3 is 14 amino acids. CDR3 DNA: TGTGCCAGCAGCCCCGCTAGCGGGGGGAGGGGGCAGTATTTT. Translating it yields CASSPASGGRGQYF.

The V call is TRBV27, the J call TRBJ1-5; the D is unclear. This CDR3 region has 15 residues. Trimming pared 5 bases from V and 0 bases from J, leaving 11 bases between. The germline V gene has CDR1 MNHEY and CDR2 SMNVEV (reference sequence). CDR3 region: CASSTQLNSNQPQHF. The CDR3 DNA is TGTGCCAGCAGTACACAGCTCAATAGCAATCAGCCCCAGCATTTT.

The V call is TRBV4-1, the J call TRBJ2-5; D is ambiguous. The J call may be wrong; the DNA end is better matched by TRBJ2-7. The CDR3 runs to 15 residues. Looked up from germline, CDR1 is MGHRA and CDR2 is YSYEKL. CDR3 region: CASSQDPADSYEQYF. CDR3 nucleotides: TGCGCCAGCAGCCAAGATCCGGCCGACTCCTACGAGCAGTACTTC.

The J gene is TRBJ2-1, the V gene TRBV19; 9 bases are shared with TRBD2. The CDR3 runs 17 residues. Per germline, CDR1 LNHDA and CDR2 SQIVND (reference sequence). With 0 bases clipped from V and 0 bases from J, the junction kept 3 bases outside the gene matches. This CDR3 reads CASSIDMTSGSYNEQFF. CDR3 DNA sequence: TGTGCCAGTAGTATAGACATGACTAGCGGCTCCTACAATGAGCAGTTCTTC.

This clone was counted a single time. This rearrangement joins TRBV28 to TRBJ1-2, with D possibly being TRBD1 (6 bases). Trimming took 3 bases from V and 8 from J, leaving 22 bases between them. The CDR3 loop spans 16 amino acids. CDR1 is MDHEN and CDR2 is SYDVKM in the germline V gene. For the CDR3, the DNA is TGTGCCAGCAGTTTGCCCCCGGGGGGGGCGCCCCTCGGCTACACCTTC. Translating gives CASSLPPGGAPLGYTF.

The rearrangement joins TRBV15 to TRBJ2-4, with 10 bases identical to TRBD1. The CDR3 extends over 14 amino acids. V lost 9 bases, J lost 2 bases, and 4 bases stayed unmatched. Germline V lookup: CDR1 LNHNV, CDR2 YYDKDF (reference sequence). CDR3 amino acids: CATGQGVTKNIQYF. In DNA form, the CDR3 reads TGTGCCACAGGACAGGGGGTGACCAAAAACATTCAGTACTTC.

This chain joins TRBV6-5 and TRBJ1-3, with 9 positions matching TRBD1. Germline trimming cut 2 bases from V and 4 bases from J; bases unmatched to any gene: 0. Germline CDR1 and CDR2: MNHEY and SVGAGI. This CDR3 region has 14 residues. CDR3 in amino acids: CASSYGTGGNTIYF. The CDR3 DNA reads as TGTGCCAGCAGTTACGGGACAGGGGGAAACACCATATATTTT.

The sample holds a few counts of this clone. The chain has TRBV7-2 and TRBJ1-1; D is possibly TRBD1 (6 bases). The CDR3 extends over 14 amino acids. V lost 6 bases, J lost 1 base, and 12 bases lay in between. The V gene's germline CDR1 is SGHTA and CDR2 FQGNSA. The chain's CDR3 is CASSEYRENTEAFF. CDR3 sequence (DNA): TGTGCCAGCAGTGAATACAGGGAGAACACTGAAGCTTTCTTT. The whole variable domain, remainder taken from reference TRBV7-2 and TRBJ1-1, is GAGVSQSPSNKVTEKGKDVELRCDPISGHTALYWYRQSLGQGLEFLIYFQGNSAPDKSGLPSDRFSAERTGGSVSTLTIQRTQQEDSAVYLCASSEYRENTEAFFGQGTRLTVV.

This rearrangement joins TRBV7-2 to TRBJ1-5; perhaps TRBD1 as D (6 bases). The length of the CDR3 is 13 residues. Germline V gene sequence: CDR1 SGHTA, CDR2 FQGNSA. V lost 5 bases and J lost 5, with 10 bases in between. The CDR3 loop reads CASSLDSYQPQHF. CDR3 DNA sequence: TGTGCCAGCAGCCTGGACAGTTATCAGCCCCAGCATTTT.

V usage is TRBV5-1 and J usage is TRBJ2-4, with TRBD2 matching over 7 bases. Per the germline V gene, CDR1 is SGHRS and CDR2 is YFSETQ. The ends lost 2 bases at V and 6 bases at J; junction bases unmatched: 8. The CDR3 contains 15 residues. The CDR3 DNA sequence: TGCGCCAGCAGCTTAGGCGGGAGAAGCCCAAACATTCAGTACTTC. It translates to CASSLGGRSPNIQYF.

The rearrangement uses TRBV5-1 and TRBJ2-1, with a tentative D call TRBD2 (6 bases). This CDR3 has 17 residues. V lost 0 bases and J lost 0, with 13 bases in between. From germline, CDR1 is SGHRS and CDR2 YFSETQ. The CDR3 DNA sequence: TGCGCCAGCAGCTTGGAATTATTCGGGAGCTCCTACAATGAGCAGTTCTTC. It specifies CASSLELFGSSYNEQFF.

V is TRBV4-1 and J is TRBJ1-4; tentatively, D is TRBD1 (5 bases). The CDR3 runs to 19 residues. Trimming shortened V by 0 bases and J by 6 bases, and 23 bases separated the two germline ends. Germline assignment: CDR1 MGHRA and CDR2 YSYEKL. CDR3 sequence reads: CASSQDPGGVIMVHEKLFF. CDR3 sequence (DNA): TGCGCCAGCAGCCAAGACCCGGGGGGGGTTATAATGGTTCATGAAAAACTGTTTTTT.

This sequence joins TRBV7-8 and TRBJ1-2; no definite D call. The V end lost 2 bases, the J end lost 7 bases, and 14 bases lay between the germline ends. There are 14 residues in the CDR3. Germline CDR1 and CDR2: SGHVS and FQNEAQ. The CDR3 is CASSLSRQEGGYTF. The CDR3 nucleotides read TGTGCCAGCAGCTTATCTCGGCAGGAGGGTGGCTACACCTTC.

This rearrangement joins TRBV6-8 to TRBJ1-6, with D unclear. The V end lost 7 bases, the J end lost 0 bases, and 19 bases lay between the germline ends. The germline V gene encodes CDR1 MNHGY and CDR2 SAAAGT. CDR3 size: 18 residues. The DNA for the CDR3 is TGTGCCAGCACCGAGGAGTGGCAGATGAGCTCCTATAATTCACCCCTCCACTTT. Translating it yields CASTEEWQMSSYNSPLHF.

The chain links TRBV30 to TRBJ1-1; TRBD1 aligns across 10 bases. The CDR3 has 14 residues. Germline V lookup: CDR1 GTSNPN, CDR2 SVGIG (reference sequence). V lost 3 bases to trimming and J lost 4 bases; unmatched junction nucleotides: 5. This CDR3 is CAWRWGQGSTEAFF. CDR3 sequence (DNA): TGTGCCTGGAGATGGGGACAGGGGAGCACTGAAGCTTTCTTT.

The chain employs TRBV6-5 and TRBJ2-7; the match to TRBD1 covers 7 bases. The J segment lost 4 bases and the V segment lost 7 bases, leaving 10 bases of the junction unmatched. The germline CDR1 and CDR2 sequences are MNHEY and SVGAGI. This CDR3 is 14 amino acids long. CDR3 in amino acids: CASKDRAYRYEQYF. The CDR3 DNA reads TGTGCCAGCAAAGACAGGGCCTACAGGTACGAGCAGTACTTC.

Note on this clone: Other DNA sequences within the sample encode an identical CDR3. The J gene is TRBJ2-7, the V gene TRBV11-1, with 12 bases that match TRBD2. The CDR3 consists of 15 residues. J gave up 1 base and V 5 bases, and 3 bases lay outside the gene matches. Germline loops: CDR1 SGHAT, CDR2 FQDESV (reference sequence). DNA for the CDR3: TGTGCCAGCAGCATAGGGACTAGCGGGTCCTACGAGCAGTACTTC. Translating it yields CASSIGTSGSYEQYF.

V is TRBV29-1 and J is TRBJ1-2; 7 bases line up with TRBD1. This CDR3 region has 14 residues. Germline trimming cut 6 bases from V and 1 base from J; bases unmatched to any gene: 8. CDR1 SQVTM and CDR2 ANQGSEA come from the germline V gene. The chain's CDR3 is CSVATGVINYGYTF. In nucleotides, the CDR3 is TGCAGCGTGGCTACAGGGGTTATTAACTATGGCTACACCTTC.

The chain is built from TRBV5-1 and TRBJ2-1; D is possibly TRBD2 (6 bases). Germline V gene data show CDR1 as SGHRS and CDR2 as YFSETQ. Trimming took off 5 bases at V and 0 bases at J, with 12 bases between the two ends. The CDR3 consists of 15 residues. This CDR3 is CASRVEGGSYNEQFF. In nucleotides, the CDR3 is TGCGCCAGCAGAGTCGAGGGAGGCTCCTACAATGAGCAGTTCTTC.

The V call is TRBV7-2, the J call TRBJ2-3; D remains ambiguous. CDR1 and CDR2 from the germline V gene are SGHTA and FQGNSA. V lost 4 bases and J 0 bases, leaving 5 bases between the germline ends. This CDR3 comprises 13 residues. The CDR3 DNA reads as TGTGCCAGCAGCTACTATAGCACAGATACGCAGTATTTT. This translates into CASSYYSTDTQYF.

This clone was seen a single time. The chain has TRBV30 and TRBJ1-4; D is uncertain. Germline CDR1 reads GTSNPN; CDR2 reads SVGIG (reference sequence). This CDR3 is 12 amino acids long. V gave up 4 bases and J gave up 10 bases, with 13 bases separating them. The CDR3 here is CAWNKERGKLFF. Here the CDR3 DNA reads TGTGCCTGGAATAAGGAGAGAGGAAAACTGTTTTTT.

CDR3 residues: CALASGSISSTDTQYF. CDR3 in DNA: TGTGCCTTGGCTAGCGGGAGTATCTCTAGCACAGATACGCAGTATTTT. J is TRBJ2-3 and V is TRBV30; 10 bases match TRBD2. The V gene's germline CDR1 is GTSNPN and CDR2 SVGIG (reference sequence). The CDR3 length is 16 residues. V was pared by 7 bases and J by 0 bases, with 10 bases of the junction left unmatched.

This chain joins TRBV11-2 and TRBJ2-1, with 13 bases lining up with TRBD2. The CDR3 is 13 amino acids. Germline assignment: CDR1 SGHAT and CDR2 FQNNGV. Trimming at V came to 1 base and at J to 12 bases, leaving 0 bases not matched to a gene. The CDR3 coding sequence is TGTGCCAGCAGCTTAGGGACTAGCGGGGGGCAGTTCTTC. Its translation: CASSLGTSGGQFF.

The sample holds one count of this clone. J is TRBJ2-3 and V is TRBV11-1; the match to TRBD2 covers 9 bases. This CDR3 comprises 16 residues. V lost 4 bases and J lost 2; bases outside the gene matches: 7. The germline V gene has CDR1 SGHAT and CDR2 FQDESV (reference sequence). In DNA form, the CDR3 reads TGTGCCAGCAGCTCTCCGGCGGGAGGGGTCACAGATACGCAGTATTTT. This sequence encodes CASSSPAGGVTDTQYF.

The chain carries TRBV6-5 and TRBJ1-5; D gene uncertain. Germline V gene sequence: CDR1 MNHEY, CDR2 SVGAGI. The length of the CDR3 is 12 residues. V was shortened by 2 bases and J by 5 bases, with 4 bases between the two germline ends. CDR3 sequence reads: CASSYADQPQHF. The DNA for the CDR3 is TGTGCCAGCAGTTACGCAGATCAGCCCCAGCATTTT.

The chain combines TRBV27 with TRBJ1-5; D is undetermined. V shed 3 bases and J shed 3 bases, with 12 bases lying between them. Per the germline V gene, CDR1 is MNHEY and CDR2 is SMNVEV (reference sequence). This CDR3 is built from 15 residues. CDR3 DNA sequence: TGTGCCAGCAGTTTTCTGGCCAGCGACAATCAGCCCCAGCATTTT. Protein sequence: CASSFLASDNQPQHF.